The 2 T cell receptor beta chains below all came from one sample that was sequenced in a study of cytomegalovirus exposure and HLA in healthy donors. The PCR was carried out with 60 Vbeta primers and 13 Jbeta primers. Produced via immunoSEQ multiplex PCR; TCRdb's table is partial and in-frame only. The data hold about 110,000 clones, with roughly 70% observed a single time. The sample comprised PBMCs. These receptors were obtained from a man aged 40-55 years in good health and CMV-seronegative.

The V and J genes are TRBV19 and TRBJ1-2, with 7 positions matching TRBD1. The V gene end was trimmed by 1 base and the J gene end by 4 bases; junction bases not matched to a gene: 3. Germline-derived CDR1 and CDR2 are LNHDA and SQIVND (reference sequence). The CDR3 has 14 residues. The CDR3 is CASSIGGGSYGYTF. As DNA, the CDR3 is TGTGCCAGTAGTATAGGAGGGGGCAGCTATGGCTACACCTTC.

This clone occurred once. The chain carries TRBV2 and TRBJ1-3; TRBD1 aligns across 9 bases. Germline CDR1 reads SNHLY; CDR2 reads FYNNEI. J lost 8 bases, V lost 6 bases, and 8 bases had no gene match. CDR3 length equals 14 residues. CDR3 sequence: CASRAGTGRHTIYF. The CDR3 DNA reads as TGTGCCAGCAGGGCGGGGACAGGGCGACACACCATATATTTT.